Each of the 9 T cell receptor beta chains below was sequenced from the same sample in a study of T cells in Graves' hyperthyroidism and ophthalmopathy. TCR beta CDR3 sequences were amplified from RNA transcripts. The study used the HTBI primer set for a first-round RT-PCR of the TCR CDR3. Each CDR3 protein is one row after TCRdb ran MiXCR on the multiplex PCR reads. The sample has 380,000 or so distinct CDR3 sequences; roughly 13% are singletons. The sequencing sample was made of blood. Receptors were obtained from a man between 25 and 39 years old with Graves' hyperthyroidism that later progressed to Graves' ophthalmopathy.

At least ten counts were recorded for this clonotype. This chain links TRBV7-6 with TRBJ2-3; 12 bases map to TRBD2. J gave up 2 bases and V 3 bases, and 3 bases lay outside the gene matches. The germline V gene has CDR1 SGHVS and CDR2 FNYEAQ. The CDR3 contains 16 residues. In DNA form, the CDR3 reads TGTGCCAGCAGCTTCCCTAGCGGGGGGGACACAGATACGCAGTATTTT. Protein product: CASSFPSGGDTDTQYF.

This clonotype has a count of ten or more. The J gene is TRBJ2-7, the V gene TRBV28, with a weak D call TRBD2 (5 bases). This CDR3 region has 14 residues. Looked up from germline, CDR1 is MDHEN and CDR2 is SYDVKM. The V and J ends lost 4 bases and 6 bases respectively, with 16 bases between them. CDR3 DNA sequence: TGTGCCAGCAGTTCACTCCGTGCGGGCAGCGAGCAGTACTTC. Translation: CASSSLRAGSEQYF. Using reference TRBV28 and TRBJ2-7 for the parts outside the CDR3, the full variable domain is DVKVTQSSRYLVKRTGEKVFLECVQDMDHENMFWYRQDPGLGLRLIYFSYDVKMKEKGDIPEGYSVSREKKERFSLILESASTNQTSMYLCASSSLRAGSEQYFGPGTRLTVT.

On this clonotype itself: This may come from a read error, since a much larger clone is one base off. V is TRBV24-1 and J is TRBJ1-3; 8 positions match TRBD1. The CDR3 covers 15 residues. The V gene's germline CDR1 is KGHDR and CDR2 SFDVKD. Losses at the gene ends were 4 bases for V and 9 bases for J; bases not matched to a gene: 10. DNA of the CDR3: TGTGCCACCAGTGAAGGAACAGGGGGGCCAAGCACCATATATTTT. Its protein is CATSEGTGGPSTIYF.

This chain connects TRBV19 to TRBJ1-1, with a possible D match to TRBD1 (6 bases). Trimming took off 3 bases at V and 2 bases at J, with 10 bases between the two ends. The CDR3 runs to 14 residues. Per germline, CDR1 LNHDA and CDR2 SQIVND (reference sequence). In DNA, the CDR3 is TGTGCCAGTAGTATGTCGGGGGCCAACACTGAAGCTTTCTTT. It is translated as CASSMSGANTEAFF.

The V call is TRBV29-1, the J call TRBJ1-4, with 8 bases lining up with TRBD1. V shed 7 bases, J shed 0 bases, and the junction held 7 bases outside the gene matches. There are 15 residues in the CDR3. The germline V gene has CDR1 SQVTM and CDR2 ANQGSEA. The CDR3 DNA is TGCAGCGCCGGACAGGGTATTGCAACTAATGAAAAACTGTTTTTT. It specifies CSAGQGIATNEKLFF.

This chain links TRBV6-5 with TRBJ2-6; D remains unclear. The germline CDR1 and CDR2 sequences are MNHEY and SVGAGI. V was shortened by 2 bases and J by 0 bases, with 8 bases between the two germline ends. This CDR3 has 16 residues. This CDR3 reads CASSYAAYSGANVLTF. Here the CDR3 DNA reads TGTGCCAGCAGTTACGCGGCGTACTCTGGGGCCAACGTCCTGACTTTC.

The table lists this clonotype with many counts. The gene calls are TRBV12-3 or TRBV12-4 and TRBJ2-7; D unresolved. The CDR3 sequence is 13 residues long. Trimming took off 5 bases at V and 4 bases at J, with 12 bases between the two ends. The CDR3: CASSMGRLYEQYF. Here the CDR3 DNA reads TGTGCCAGCAGTATGGGCCGGTTATACGAGCAGTACTTC.

In its sample, this clonotype was seen a few times. This chain joins TRBV9 and TRBJ1-5; a weak D match, TRBD1 (5 bases). Trimming removed 3 bases from V and 9 bases from J, with 19 bases in between. The germline V gene has CDR1 SGDLS and CDR2 YYNGEE. The CDR3 covers 15 residues. CDR3 residues: CASSAESDSQTPQHF. CDR3 nucleotides: TGTGCCAGCAGCGCAGAGAGCGACAGCCAAACGCCCCAGCATTTT.

Only a few counts were recorded for this clonotype. The chain is built from TRBV4-1 and TRBJ1-5; D not resolved. Germline CDR1 MGHRA, CDR2 YSYEKL. V gave up 11 bases and J gave up 4 bases, with 15 bases separating them. The CDR3 contains 13 residues. CDR3 amino acids: CAASWEVNQPQHF. The CDR3 DNA is TGCGCCGCCTCATGGGAGGTTAATCAGCCCCAGCATTTT.